The 30 T cell receptor beta chains below all came from one sample that was sequenced in a study of post-analysis software for immune sequencing data. Study results and limitations: When patients were compared with controls, about five TRBV segments were more frequent, TRBV5-6, TRBV5-1 and TRBV20-1 among them.

Unique molecular identifiers were built into the TCR beta cDNA libraries. TCRdb fed the PCR reads into MiXCR, producing one record per CDR3 protein. The sample gives 550,000 to 700,000 distinct CDR3 sequences, roughly two fifths of which show up once; approximately 1.7% is in the top ten. These TCRs' antigens remain unknown. Sequencing was done on a sample of blood. These receptor sequences come from a girl aged 5-17 years with multiple sclerosis.

This clonotype was counted only a few times. The J gene is TRBJ1-4, the V gene TRBV10-3, with D hard to call. CDR1 is ENHRY and CDR2 is SYGVKD in the germline V gene. Deletions cut 2 bases from V and 6 bases from J, with 7 bases between. The CDR3 sequence is 13 residues long. The chain's CDR3 is CAISENGDEKLFF. CDR3 coding DNA: TGTGCCATCAGTGAGAACGGGGATGAAAAACTGTTTTTT.

The chain uses TRBV2 and TRBJ1-2; tentative D call: TRBD1 (5 bases). Trimming took 5 bases from V and 7 from J, leaving 17 bases between them. Per the germline V gene, CDR1 is SNHLY and CDR2 is FYNNEI. There are 14 residues in the CDR3. DNA for the CDR3: TGTGCCAGCAGTCCCCTGGGGACCCGAGGTGGCTACACCTTC. This sequence encodes CASSPLGTRGGYTF.

The J gene is TRBJ1-2, the V gene TRBV12-3 or TRBV12-4; D call uncertain. The CDR3 length is 14 residues. V lost 8 bases to trimming and J lost 7 bases, with 20 bases between them. The CDR3 DNA reads TGTGCCAGCGGTGGATGGGCCTACCCGTTTGGCTACACCTTC. Encoded protein: CASGGWAYPFGYTF.

CDR3 protein: CASSPTRGSQETQYF. The CDR3 coding sequence is TGTGCCAGCAGCCCTACCAGGGGCAGCCAAGAGACCCAGTACTTC. V usage is TRBV11-1 and J usage is TRBJ2-5; a weak D match, TRBD1 (6 bases). Germline CDR1 is SGHAT and CDR2 is FQDESV (reference sequence). Trimming took off 5 bases at V and 1 base at J, with 14 bases between the two ends. The CDR3 is made up of 15 amino acids.

The CDR3 DNA reads as TGCAGCGGGGCGACCGGGACTAGCGTTTTGGAGACCCAGTACTTC. Amino acid sequence: CSGATGTSVLETQYF. This chain joins TRBV29-1 and TRBJ2-5; 10 nucleotides match TRBD2. Trimming took 7 bases from V and 5 from J; bases not matched to a gene: 13. This CDR3 has 15 amino acids. Looked up from germline, CDR1 is SQVTM and CDR2 is ANQGSEA.

This rearrangement joins TRBV5-1 to TRBJ1-2; D not certain. The CDR3 covers 14 residues. The germline gives CDR1 SGHRS, CDR2 YFSETQ. Between the trimmed V and J ends, which lost 1 base and 4 bases, there was a span of 11 bases. The CDR3 DNA follows: TGCGCCAGCAGCTTGCAAGTGGATCCCTATGGCTACACCTTC. Translation gives CASSLQVDPYGYTF.

The CDR3 loop is CSVLTERSYEQYF. The DNA of the CDR3 is TGCAGCGTTTTAACAGAAAGGTCCTACGAGCAGTACTTC. The V gene is TRBV29-1, the J gene TRBJ2-7; D is unclear. Trimming took 5 bases from V and 1 from J, leaving 12 bases between them. CDR3 length: 13 amino acids. From germline, CDR1 is SQVTM and CDR2 ANQGSEA.

V gene TRBV20-1 combines with J gene TRBJ2-7; D may be TRBD1 or TRBD2 (5 bases each). CDR1 is DFQATT and CDR2 is SNEGSKA in the germline V gene (reference sequence). Trimming shortened V by 3 bases and J by 5 bases, and 14 bases separated the two germline ends. The CDR3 is made up of 13 amino acids. CDR3 nucleotide sequence: TGCAGTGCTAGCGGGGCTAACTCGGACGAGCAGTACTTC. Its protein is CSASGANSDEQYF.

The rearrangement links TRBV20-1 to TRBJ1-2; D gene uncertain. The CDR3 runs 14 residues. The germline V and J ends were trimmed by 3 bases and 1 base, with 12 bases remaining between them. Germline CDR1 and CDR2: DFQATT and SNEGSKA (reference sequence). CDR3 region: CSARWQDGNYGYTF. As DNA, the CDR3 is TGCAGTGCTAGGTGGCAGGACGGTAACTATGGCTACACCTTC.

The chain is built from TRBV7-9 and TRBJ2-1; weak D call: TRBD2 (5 bases). Germline lookup yields CDR1 SEHNR and CDR2 FQNEAQ (reference sequence). The length of the CDR3 is 17 residues. V dropped 5 bases and J dropped 4 bases, with 21 bases sitting between them. CDR3 region: CASSPTLAYLRYNEQFF. The CDR3 DNA sequence: TGTGCCAGCAGCCCAACCCTAGCTTATCTCCGGTACAATGAGCAGTTCTTC.

V is TRBV3-1 and J is TRBJ2-3, with 7 nucleotides matching TRBD2. The length of the CDR3 is 13 residues. Trimming took 0 bases from V and 8 from J; bases not matched to a gene: 2. Germline V lookup: CDR1 LGHDT, CDR2 YNNKEL (reference sequence). CDR3 DNA sequence: TGTGCCAGCAGCCAAGATACGGGAGGTACGCAGTATTTT. It codes for CASSQDTGGTQYF.

The sample holds many counts of this clonotype. This chain joins TRBV5-4 and TRBJ2-5; tentatively, D is TRBD1 (7 bases). The CDR3 is 16 residues long. Germline loops: CDR1 SGHNT, CDR2 YYREEE (reference sequence). V gave up 3 bases and J gave up 0 bases, with 15 bases separating them. CDR3 amino acids: CASSSYGGTDQETQYF. Written as DNA, the CDR3 is TGTGCCAGCAGCTCCTATGGAGGGACAGACCAAGAGACCCAGTACTTC.

The J gene is TRBJ2-1, the V gene TRBV5-6, with TRBD2 identical over 7 bases. The junction had 9 bases not matched to a gene; V was cut back by 4 bases and J by 5 bases. The CDR3 extends over 15 amino acids. Germline V gives CDR1 SGHDT, CDR2 YYEEEE. CDR3 loop: CASSLGQRGNNEQFF. DNA of the CDR3: TGTGCCAGCAGCCTAGGGCAGCGGGGAAACAATGAGCAGTTCTTC.

This sequence joins TRBV6-1 and TRBJ2-1; 10 bases align to TRBD1. The CDR3 has 14 amino acids. Germline lookup yields CDR1 MNHNS and CDR2 SASEGT. V shed 6 bases and J 6 bases; nucleotides not matched to a gene: 5. The CDR3 protein is CASRLDRGSNEQFF. The CDR3, as DNA: TGTGCCAGCAGGTTGGACAGGGGGAGCAATGAGCAGTTCTTC.

In this sample, this clonotype turned up a few times. The J gene is TRBJ2-7, the V gene TRBV7-9; 15 bases are a match to TRBD2. Germline CDR1 SEHNR, CDR2 FQNEAQ (reference sequence). The CDR3 is 15 residues long. Trimming cost V 5 bases and J 6 bases; bases outside gene matches: 5. The CDR3 sequence: CASSQGGLAGGEQYF. The CDR3 DNA reads as TGTGCCAGCAGCCAGGGGGGACTAGCGGGGGGCGAGCAGTACTTC.

The chain joins TRBV12-3 or TRBV12-4 to TRBJ2-6; no firm D call. There are 19 residues in the CDR3. V lost 5 bases, J lost 0 bases, and 20 bases lay in between. CDR3 protein: CASSPRGRPDNSGANVLTF. CDR3 coding DNA: TGTGCCAGCAGTCCCCGAGGACGGCCCGATAACTCTGGGGCCAACGTCCTGACTTTC.

This clonotype was seen many times. V and J are TRBV12-3 or TRBV12-4 and TRBJ1-1; the D gene is possibly TRBD1 (6 bases). CDR3 size: 13 residues. V lost 3 bases, J lost 8 bases, and 13 bases lay in between. CDR3 sequence: CASSLGGAVEAFF. In DNA form, the CDR3 reads TGTGCCAGCAGTTTGGGGGGGGCGGTCGAAGCTTTCTTT.

CDR3 region: CASSLGGQTSNQPQHF. The CDR3 DNA is TGTGCCAGCAGCTTGGGTGGTCAGACTAGCAATCAGCCCCAGCATTTT. The V and J genes are TRBV5-5 and TRBJ1-5; no firm D call. The V end was cut by 0 bases, the J end by 0 bases, with 10 bases between. This CDR3 is 16 amino acids long. The germline V gene has CDR1 SGHKS and CDR2 YYEKEE (reference sequence).

The V gene is TRBV7-9, the J gene TRBJ1-1, with D possibly TRBD1 on 6 matching bases. The length of the CDR3 is 16 residues. Germline CDR1 and CDR2: SEHNR and FQNEAQ (reference sequence). V was pared by 0 bases and J by 1 base, with 12 bases between. In nucleotides, the CDR3 is TGTGCCAGCAGCTTAGCCAGCAGGGGATCGAACACTGAAGCTTTCTTT. Protein: CASSLASRGSNTEAFF.

This clonotype was recorded a few times. The CDR3 loop reads CASTWDSPYEQYF. In nucleotides, the CDR3 is TGCGCCAGCACTTGGGACAGCCCCTACGAGCAGTACTTC. The chain couples TRBV5-1 to TRBJ2-7; 7 nucleotides agree with TRBD1. With 6 bases clipped from V and 2 bases from J, the junction kept 5 bases outside the gene matches. The V gene's germline CDR1 is SGHRS and CDR2 YFSETQ. The CDR3 has 13 amino acids.

In its sample, this clonotype was seen a few times. The chain uses TRBV6-5 and TRBJ1-2; weak D call: TRBD1 (5 bases). The CDR3 is made up of 13 amino acids. V was trimmed by 6 bases and J by 4 bases, leaving 12 bases between them. The germline CDR1 and CDR2 sequences are MNHEY and SVGAGI. The DNA of the CDR3 is TGTGCCAGCAGAACCGGGGGTGGCTATGGCTACACCTTC. Translating it yields CASRTGGGYGYTF.

This chain connects TRBV27 to TRBJ2-7; D remains ambiguous. The CDR3 runs 13 residues. Deletions cut 3 bases from V and 0 bases from J, with 6 bases between. Germline V gene data show CDR1 as MNHEY and CDR2 as SMNVEV (reference sequence). The chain's CDR3 is CASSFPNSYEQYF. In DNA, the CDR3 is TGTGCCAGCAGTTTCCCGAACTCCTACGAGCAGTACTTC.

This clonotype showed up just a few times. The chain combines TRBV6-5 with TRBJ2-6, with a tentative D call TRBD2 (6 bases). Germline lookup yields CDR1 MNHEY and CDR2 SVGAGI. V lost 6 bases and J lost 0, with 12 bases in between. The CDR3 spans 16 residues. The CDR3 loop reads CASSSAGSSGANVLTF. Here the CDR3 DNA reads TGTGCCAGCAGCTCGGCGGGGAGCTCTGGGGCCAACGTCCTGACTTTC.

V is TRBV5-1 and J is TRBJ2-7; D possibly corresponds to TRBD2 (6 bases). Trimming left V 0 bases short and J 1 base short, with 20 bases between. The V gene's germline CDR1 is SGHRS and CDR2 YFSETQ. This CDR3 is 18 amino acids long. In DNA form, the CDR3 reads TGCGCCAGCAGCTTGGGGCCCGAGTGGGGGAGCGGGTCCTACGAGCAGTACTTC. Translating gives CASSLGPEWGSGSYEQYF.

The chain links TRBV27 to TRBJ1-6, with 8 bases identical to TRBD1. Trimming cost V 10 bases and J 7 bases; bases outside gene matches: 18. From germline, CDR1 is MNHEY and CDR2 SMNVEV (reference sequence). This CDR3 spans 17 amino acids. CDR3 in DNA: TGTGCCACGCAGACCCGGCTCGGCAGGGGGCAAAATTCACCCCTCCACTTT. Translation gives CATQTRLGRGQNSPLHF.

This chain uses TRBV12-3 or TRBV12-4 with TRBJ1-2; tentative D call: TRBD1 (6 bases). The CDR3 has 13 residues. V lost 5 bases and J 8 bases, leaving 15 bases between the germline ends. In DNA, the CDR3 is TGTGCCAGCAGTCCAACAGGGCGTGGAGGCTACACCTTC. Encoded protein: CASSPTGRGGYTF.

The table lists this clonotype with a few counts. The rearrangement uses TRBV3-1 and TRBJ2-1; D unclear. The length of the CDR3 is 13 residues. Germline V gene data show CDR1 as LGHDT and CDR2 as YNNKEL (reference sequence). The V gene lost 2 bases and the J gene lost 12 bases, with 14 bases spanning the gap. As DNA, the CDR3 is TGTGCCAGCAGCCAAAGGACCCCCTTGGGGCAGTTCTTC. Its translation: CASSQRTPLGQFF.

This clonotype was observed a handful of times. The chain links TRBV7-2 to TRBJ2-5, with a possible D match to TRBD2 (7 bases). V was clipped by 5 bases and J by 5 bases, with 15 bases between them. CDR3 length equals 14 residues. The germline gives CDR1 SGHTA, CDR2 FQGNSA. CDR3 nucleotide sequence: TGTGCCAGCAGCCCCTCGGGGGGCAGGGAGACCCAGTACTTC. Its protein product is CASSPSGGRETQYF.

There are a few counts of this clonotype. The CDR3, as DNA: TGTGCCAGCAGCCCGGACCAGAGTTCGGGCTACACCTTC. It is translated as CASSPDQSSGYTF. The chain employs TRBV12-3 or TRBV12-4 and TRBJ1-2; no clear D. The CDR3 sequence is 13 residues long. Deletions cut 6 bases from V and 8 bases from J, with 16 bases between.

The chain combines TRBV29-1 with TRBJ2-3; D is unresolved. From germline, CDR1 is SQVTM and CDR2 ANQGSEA. V was shortened by 6 bases and J by 2 bases, with 9 bases between the two germline ends. This CDR3 has 12 residues. The CDR3 region is CSVISNTDTQYF. CDR3 coding DNA: TGCAGCGTGATTTCCAACACAGATACGCAGTATTTT.